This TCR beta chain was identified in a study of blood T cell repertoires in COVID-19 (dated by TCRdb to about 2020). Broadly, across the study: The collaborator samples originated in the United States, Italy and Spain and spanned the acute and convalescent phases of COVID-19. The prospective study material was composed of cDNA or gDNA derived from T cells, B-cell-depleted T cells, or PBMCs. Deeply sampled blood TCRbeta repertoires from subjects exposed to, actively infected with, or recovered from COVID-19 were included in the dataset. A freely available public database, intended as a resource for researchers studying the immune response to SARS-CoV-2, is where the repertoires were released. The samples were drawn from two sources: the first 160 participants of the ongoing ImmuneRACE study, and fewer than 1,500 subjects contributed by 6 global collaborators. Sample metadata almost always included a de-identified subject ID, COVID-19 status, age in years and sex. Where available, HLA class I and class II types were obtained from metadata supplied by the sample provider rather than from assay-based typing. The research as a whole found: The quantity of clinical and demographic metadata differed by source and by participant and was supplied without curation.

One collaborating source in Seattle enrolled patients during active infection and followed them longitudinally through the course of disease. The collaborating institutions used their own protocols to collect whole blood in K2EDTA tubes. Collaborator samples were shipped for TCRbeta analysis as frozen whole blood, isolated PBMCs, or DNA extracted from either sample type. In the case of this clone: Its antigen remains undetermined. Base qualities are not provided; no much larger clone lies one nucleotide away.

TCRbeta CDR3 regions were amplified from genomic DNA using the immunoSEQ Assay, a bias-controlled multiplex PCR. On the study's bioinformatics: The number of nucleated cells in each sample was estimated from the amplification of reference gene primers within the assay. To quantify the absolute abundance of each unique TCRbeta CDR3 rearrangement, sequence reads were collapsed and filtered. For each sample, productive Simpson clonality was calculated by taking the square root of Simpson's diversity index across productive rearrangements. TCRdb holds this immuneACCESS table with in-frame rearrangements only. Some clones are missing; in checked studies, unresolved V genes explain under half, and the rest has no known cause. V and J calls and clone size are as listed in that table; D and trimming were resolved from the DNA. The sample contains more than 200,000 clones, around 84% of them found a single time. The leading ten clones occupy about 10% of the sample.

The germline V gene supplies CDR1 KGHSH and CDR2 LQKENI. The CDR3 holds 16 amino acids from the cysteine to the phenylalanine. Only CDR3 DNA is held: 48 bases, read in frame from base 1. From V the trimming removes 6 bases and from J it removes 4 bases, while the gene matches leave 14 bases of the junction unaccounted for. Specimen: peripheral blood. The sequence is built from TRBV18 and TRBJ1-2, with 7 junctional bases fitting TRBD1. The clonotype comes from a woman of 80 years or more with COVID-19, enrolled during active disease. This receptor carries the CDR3 CASSPSGQASFYGYTF. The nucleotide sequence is TGTGCCAGCTCTCCTTCCGGACAGGCGTCCTTCTATGGCTACACCTTC.